This T cell receptor beta chain stems from a study of cytomegalovirus exposure and HLA in healthy donors. Overall study findings and caveats: Specificity of three CMV-associated chains for CMV antigens was verified in vitro.

This clone appeared once. Antigen specificity is unknown. Assay: immunoSEQ multiplex PCR; the TCRdb copy retains only in-frame clones and omits some. There are fewer than 150,000 clones in the sample; 88% occur only once, and almost 8% lies in the top ten. This CDR3 has 13 residues. In germline, CDR1 is SQVTM, CDR2 ANQGSEA. The V gene end was trimmed by 7 bases and the J gene end by 2 bases; junction bases not matched to a gene: 8. The chain has TRBV29-1 and TRBJ2-7; TRBD1 aligns across 7 bases. The sequencing sample was made of PBMCs. The source is a woman between 18 and 29 years old in good health and CMV-seropositive. The CDR3 reads CSARQGGTYEQYF. CDR3 nucleotide sequence: TGCAGCGCCCGACAGGGTGGGACCTACGAGCAGTACTTC.